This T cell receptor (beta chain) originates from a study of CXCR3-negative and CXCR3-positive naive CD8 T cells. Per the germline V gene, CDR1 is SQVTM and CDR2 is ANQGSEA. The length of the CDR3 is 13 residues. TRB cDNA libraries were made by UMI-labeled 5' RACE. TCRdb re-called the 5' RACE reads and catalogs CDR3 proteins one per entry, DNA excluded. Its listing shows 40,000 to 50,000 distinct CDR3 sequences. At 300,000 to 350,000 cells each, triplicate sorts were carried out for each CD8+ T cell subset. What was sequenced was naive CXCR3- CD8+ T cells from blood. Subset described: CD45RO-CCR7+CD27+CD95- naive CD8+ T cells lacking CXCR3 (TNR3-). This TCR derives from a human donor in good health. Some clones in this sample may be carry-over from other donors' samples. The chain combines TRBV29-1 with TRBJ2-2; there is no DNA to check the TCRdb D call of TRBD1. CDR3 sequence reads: CSVVGRDAGELFF.